This paragraph covers one T cell receptor beta chain sequence. This sample includes further DNA sequences coding for the same CDR3. Adults between roughly 18 and 89 years of age took part from fewer than 30 US areas. Clinical history reported by participants formed the basis on which cohorts were assigned. Either two negative PCRs, clearance, or symptom resolution qualified Cohort 3 donors as recovered. The CDR3 has 14 amino acids. V gave up 2 bases and J gave up 2 bases; unmatched junction bases: 0. The entry originates in a study of blood T cell repertoires in COVID-19. Whole-study context: T cells, B-cell-depleted T cells, or PBMCs supplied cDNA or gDNA.

The repertoire was sequenced with immunoSEQ multiplex PCR; TCRdb's copy has only in-frame clones and lacks some. The sample holds fewer than 200,000 clones; approximately 88% are singletons and the top ten take roughly 9%. This clonotype originated in a woman younger than 30 who had recovered from COVID-19. The material sequenced was PBMCs or T cells enriched from blood (not recorded which). The V and J genes are TRBV23-1 and TRBJ2-7; 10 nucleotides match TRBD1. TRBV23-1 is treated as an ORF (open reading frame) with a function not yet certain. CDR3 region: CASSQGTGAYEQYF. The DNA of the CDR3 is TGCGCCAGCAGTCAAGGGACAGGGGCCTACGAGCAGTACTTC.